This TCR beta chain was profiled in a study of T cell repertoires in cytomegalovirus infection. Study at large: Epitope selection comprised recently identified HLA-C-restricted CMV epitopes and well-studied HLA-B-restricted CMV epitopes.

TCRdb re-called the reads with MiXCR, one entry per CDR3 protein. The sample lists 550,000 to 700,000 distinct CDR3 sequences, just under 40% seen once, with roughly 50% in the top ten. Study-level findings and limits: Carriers of CMV and the relevant HLA type were discriminated by public TCR beta frequency.

This clonotype was seen a handful of times. Its antigen is as yet unknown. Trimming removed 7 bases from V and 3 bases from J, with 13 bases in between. Germline values: CDR1 LNHDA, CDR2 SQIVND (reference sequence). This CDR3 has 14 amino acids. The sample in question was cultured PBMCs, obtained from culture after CMV antigen stimulation. The J gene is TRBJ1-3, the V gene TRBV19; a possible D gene is TRBD1 (6 bases). The receptor was isolated from a human donor in good health (CMV status not recorded). Some clones in this sample may be carry-over from other donors' samples. CDR3: CASTFGGLGNTIYF. The CDR3, as DNA: TGTGCCAGTACCTTCGGGGGGCTTGGAAACACCATATATTTT.